A selection of T cell receptor beta chains follows, all from one sample in a study of blood T cell repertoires in COVID-19. Assay: immunoSEQ multiplex PCR; the TCRdb copy retains only in-frame clones and omits some. The sample lists around 70,000 clones, 65% to 80% occurring once. The specimen was peripheral blood. The source of these receptors is a man aged 55-75 years with active or convalescent COVID-19. Each CDR3 is given with its conserved first and last residue. A D gene is named only where the DNA matches it firmly. Rows may omit the clone size; those that give it use once, few, many or a size class.

>TRBJ2-5|TRBV5-1|-|TRBD2
TGCGCCAGCAGCTTGGCCTCTAGCGGGGGGGAGGAGACCCAGTACTTC
CASSLASSGGEETQYF
>TRBJ1-2|TRBV7-2|few|TRBD1
TGTGCCAGCAGCTTAACGGACAGGGCTTCCTATGGCTACACCTTC
CASSLTDRASYGYTF
>TRBJ2-3|TRBV12-3/TRBV12-4|-|-
TGTGCCAGTTCGGACAGCCGAGGATCTACGCAGTATTTT
CASSDSRGSTQYF
>TRBJ1-2|TRBV7-2|-|-
TGTGCCAGCAGCCGGGACAACCGCTATGGCTACACCTTC
CASSRDNRYGYTF
>TRBJ2-2|TRBV5-4|-|-
TGTGCCAGCAGCTTGGGAGGGCGCGACGGGGAGCTGTTTTTT
CASSLGGRDGELFF
>TRBJ2-1|TRBV7-3|-|-
TGTGCCAGCAGCTTAACGGGGCAAGCTGAGCAGTTCTTC
CASSLTGQAEQFF
>TRBJ2-3|TRBV18|-|-
TGTGCCAGCTCACCACAACAGGATGATACGCAGTATTTT
CASSPQQDDTQYF
>TRBJ2-1|TRBV10-1|-|TRBD2
TGCGCCAGCAGTGAACTAGCGGGGCCCTCCTACAATGAGCAGTTCTTC
CASSELAGPSYNEQFF
>TRBJ1-3|TRBV5-1|-|-
TGCGCCAGCAGCCCGGAAGGGGGCTCTGGAAACACCATATATTTT
CASSPEGGSGNTIYF
>TRBJ2-7|TRBV10-3|-|-
TGTGCCATCAGTGCTCCCGCCACATTCGAGCAGTACTTC
CAISAPATFEQYF
>TRBJ1-5|TRBV2|-|-
TGTGCCAGCAGTGAGGGCAGGTATCAGCCCCAGCATTTT
CASSEGRYQPQHF
>TRBJ2-7|TRBV21-1|-|-
TGTGCCAGCAGCAAATCTGAGGGGAGGTACTACGAGCAGTACTTC
CASSKSEGRYYEQYF
>TRBJ2-2|TRBV4-2|-|-
TGTGCCAGCAGCCATCCTCTGAACACCGGGGAGCTGTTTTTT
CASSHPLNTGELFF